This T cell receptor beta chain derives from a study of neurological immune-mediated disorders. This clonotype was detected ten times or more. TCRdb processed the 5' RACE reads anew with MiXCR; each CDR3 protein has one entry. Of 65,000 to 75,000 distinct CDR3 sequences listed, more than 4.5% are singletons. Germline V gene sequence: CDR1 KGHDR, CDR2 SFDVKD. Deletions cut 3 bases from V and 7 bases from J, with 12 bases between. CDR3 length: 14 amino acids. The sequence came from a human donor with multiple sclerosis. The donor label of this sample is uncertain. Input material: PBMCs. The rearrangement joins TRBV24-1 to TRBJ1-5, with D uncertain. The CDR3 spells CATSDTASRQPQHF. CDR3 bases: TGTGCCACCAGTGATACGGCCTCTCGGCAGCCCCAGCATTTT.